The clone carrying this TCR beta chain has just a few counts. Its antigen remains unidentified. PCR primers comprised 60 Vbeta and 13 Jbeta primers. Clones were read by immunoSEQ multiplex PCR, and TCRdb kept only the in-frame ones, dropping some. The table has 150,000 to 200,000 clones, 80% seen once. V trimming: 1 base; J trimming: 9 bases; junction bases outside the gene matches: 7. Looked up from germline, CDR1 is SQVTM and CDR2 is ANQGSEA. The CDR3 contains 13 residues. This sample stems from a study of cytomegalovirus exposure and HLA in healthy donors. Study outcomes and limitations: According to the study, 160 or so TCR beta chains were cytomegalovirus-associated. Most TCR beta V segments were productive about 87% or about 30% of the time in an earlier analysis. Based on reports, TCR beta sequences accurately predicted HLA-A and HLA-B alleles for most subjects.

This chain uses TRBV29-1 with TRBJ2-3; 7 bases agree with TRBD2. The receptor was derived from a girl under 18 in good health and CMV-seropositive. Sequencing was performed on PBMCs. The CDR3 is CSVEAGGGVTQYF. DNA for the CDR3: TGCAGCGTTGAAGCGGGAGGCGGAGTGACGCAGTATTTT.